Sequencing of this T cell receptor (beta chain) was carried out in a study of blood T cell repertoires in COVID-19. Study background: COVID-19 samples collected from the United States, Italy and Spain covered acute and convalescent phases. Sample material is recorded as cDNA or gDNA derived from T cells, B-cell-depleted T cells, or PBMCs.

The germline gives CDR1 LGHNA, CDR2 YSLEER. V was trimmed by 3 bases and J by 1 base, leaving 12 bases between them. The CDR3 extends over 15 amino acids. Profiled with immunoSEQ multiplex PCR; TCRdb holds only in-frame clones, not every one. The table shows 130,000 to 150,000 clones, with about 82% occurring only once. Sequenced input: peripheral blood. The V call is TRBV4-3, the J call TRBJ1-1; D not certain. The clonotype comes from a woman aged 40 to 50 with active or convalescent COVID-19. CDR3 amino acids: CASSHSKGGNTEAFF. In nucleotides, the CDR3 is TGCGCCAGCAGCCATTCAAAGGGAGGGAACACTGAAGCTTTCTTT.